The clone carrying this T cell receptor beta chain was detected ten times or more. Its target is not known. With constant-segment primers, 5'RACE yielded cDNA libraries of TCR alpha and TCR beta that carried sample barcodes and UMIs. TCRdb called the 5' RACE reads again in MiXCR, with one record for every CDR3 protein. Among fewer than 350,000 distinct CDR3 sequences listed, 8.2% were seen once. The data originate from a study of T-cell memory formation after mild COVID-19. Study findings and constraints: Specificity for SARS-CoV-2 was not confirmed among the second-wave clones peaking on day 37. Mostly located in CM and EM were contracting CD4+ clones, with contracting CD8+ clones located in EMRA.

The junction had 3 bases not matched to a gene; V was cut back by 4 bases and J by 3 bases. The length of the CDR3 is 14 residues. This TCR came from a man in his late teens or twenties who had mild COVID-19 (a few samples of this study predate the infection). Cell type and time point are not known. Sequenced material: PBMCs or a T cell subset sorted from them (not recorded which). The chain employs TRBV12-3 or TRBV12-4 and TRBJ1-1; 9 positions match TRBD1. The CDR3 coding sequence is TGTGCCAGCAGTTACGGACAGGGGTACACTGAAGCTTTCTTT. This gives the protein CASSYGQGYTEAFF.